These T cell receptor beta chains were read from a single sample in a study of CD8 T cells in Susac syndrome. TCRdb ran MiXCR on the immunoSEQ multiplex PCR reads and lists one entry per CDR3 protein. The sample has about 300,000 distinct CDR3 sequences, around 91% seen once. The sequenced sample consisted of CD8+ T cells from PBMCs. The receptors originated from a human donor with multiple sclerosis. CDR3s include the opening cysteine and the closing phenylalanine or tryptophan. D genes are given only for firm matches. A row's size may be missing; if present it is once, few, many or a size class.

.	TRBV7-9	TRBJ1-1	.	TGTGCCAGCAGTGAGACGACGAACACTGAAGCTTTCTTT	CASSETTNTEAFF
.	TRBV12-3/TRBV12-4	TRBJ2-3	.	TGTGCCAGCAGCTCCCCGATGTTGGATACGCAGTATTTT	CASSSPMLDTQYF
.	TRBV6-1	TRBJ2-1	.	TGTGCCAGCCTCCCCGGGGCAGGGCTTTACAATGAGCAGTTCTTC	CASLPGAGLYNEQFF
.	TRBV5-7	TRBJ2-2	.	TGTGCCAGCAGCTTACCTACGGGTAAAAGGAAAAGATACACCGGGGAGCTGTTTTTT	CASSLPTGKRKRYTGELFF
.	TRBV25-1	TRBJ2-5	.	TGTGCCAGCAGTGGGGGGGGACAGCTCCAAGAGACCCAGTACTTC	CASSGGGQLQETQYF
.	TRBV14	TRBJ2-7	.	TGTGCCAGCAGCCAATACGGGGTTGAGCCTGAGCAGTACTTC	CASSQYGVEPEQYF
.	TRBV28	TRBJ2-4	.	TGTGCCAGCAGCCAGTTCAAGGACAAAAACATTCAGTACTTC	CASSQFKDKNIQYF
.	TRBV13	TRBJ2-3	.	TGTGCCAGCAGCGTACAGGGTTTGGGCGATACGCAGTATTTT	CASSVQGLGDTQYF
.	TRBV12-3/TRBV12-4	TRBJ2-7	.	TGTGCCAGCAGCGAAGGACAGACCTACGAGCAGTACTTC	CASSEGQTYEQYF
.	TRBV19	TRBJ2-1	TRBD2	TGTGCCAGTACCACCGGGACTAGCGGGGTTGGCTCCTACAATGAGCAGTTCTTC	CASTTGTSGVGSYNEQFF
.	TRBV20-1	TRBJ1-5	.	TGCAGTGCTAGAGATCGCGGTAGCAATCAGCCCCAGCATTTT	CSARDRGSNQPQHF
.	TRBV7-8	TRBJ2-7	TRBD2	TGTGCCAGCAGGCCGGGGGGCTCCTACGAGCAGTACTTC	CASRPGGSYEQYF
.	TRBV10-3	TRBJ2-7	.	TGTGCCATCAGTGAGGGGGTTGGCCTCTCCTACGAGCAGTACTTC	CAISEGVGLSYEQYF
.	TRBV19	TRBJ2-1	.	TGTGCCAGTAGTATAGATCATCCGGGGACTGTCTACAATGAGCAGTTCTTC	CASSIDHPGTVYNEQFF
.	TRBV29-1	TRBJ2-1	.	TGCAGCGCGCCAGGAGTAGGAGGGGAAGCTGCAAACAATGAGCAGTTCTTC	CSAPGVGGEAANNEQFF
once	TRBV11-2	TRBJ2-2	.	TGTGCCACCAGGTTTGTGGCAGGAGGACCCGGGGAGCTGTTTTTT	CATRFVAGGPGELFF
few	TRBV28	TRBJ2-2	TRBD1	TGTGCCAGCAGTTTAGGACAGGGAAGAACCGGGGAGCTGTTTTTT	CASSLGQGRTGELFF
.	TRBV19	TRBJ2-1	TRBD2	TGTGCCAGTAGTCCTCTAGCGGGCGACTTAAATGAGCAGTTCTTC	CASSPLAGDLNEQFF
.	TRBV20-1	TRBJ2-3	.	TGCAGTGCTAGAGCGGCTACCTCCGGGAAAACAGATACGCAGTATTTT	CSARAATSGKTDTQYF
.	TRBV27	TRBJ1-5	.	TGTGCCAGCAGTTTATCGGGGGCGGGCAGTCAGCCCCAGCATTTT	CASSLSGAGSQPQHF
.	TRBV9	TRBJ2-7	.	TGTGCCAGCAGCGTTACAGGAGATGCGGGCCACGAGCAGTACTTC	CASSVTGDAGHEQYF
.	TRBV11-2	TRBJ2-1	.	TGTGCCAGCAGCTTAGGGGCTAGCCCGACCTACAATGAGCAGTTCTTC	CASSLGASPTYNEQFF
.	TRBV20-1	TRBJ2-1	.	TGCAGTGCTAGAGATAAGGAGGGGTGGTGGAATGAGCAGTTCTTC	CSARDKEGWWNEQFF
.	TRBV20-1	TRBJ2-6	.	TGCAGTGCCCAGGACGACTCTGGGGCCAACGCCCTGACTTTC	CSAQDDSGANALTF
.	TRBV7-2	TRBJ2-7	TRBD2	TGTGCCAGCAGCCCCGGGGGGGATTCCTACGAGCAGTACTTC	CASSPGGDSYEQYF
.	TRBV24-1	TRBJ2-1	TRBD1	TGTGCCACCAGTGATGGGACAGGGGATGTGAGCTACAATGAGCAGTTCTTC	CATSDGTGDVSYNEQFF
.	TRBV7-8	TRBJ2-7	.	TGTGCCAGCACCCTCGACGTGGGCGAGCAGTACTTC	CASTLDVGEQYF
.	TRBV27	TRBJ1-3	.	TGTGCCAGCAGTTCAGGGCCATCTGGAAACACCATATATTTT	CASSSGPSGNTIYF
.	TRBV7-2	TRBJ2-5	TRBD2	TGTGCCAGCAGCTTAGCGGGACTAGCGGAGGGGGAGACCCAGTACTTC	CASSLAGLAEGETQYF
once	TRBV6-2/TRBV6-3	TRBJ2-7	.	TGTGCCAGCAGTCCCCCGGGTGATATCGAGCAGTACTTC	CASSPPGDIEQYF
.	TRBV7-2	TRBJ1-2	TRBD1	TGTGCCAGCACCGTCAGCGACAGGGAATTCCATTCGTCCTATGGCTACACCTTC	CASTVSDREFHSSYGYTF
once	TRBV11-1	TRBJ2-1	TRBD1	TGTGCCAGCAGCCCGGGACAGCTATTATACAATGAGCAGTTCTTC	CASSPGQLLYNEQFF
.	TRBV5-1	TRBJ1-1	.	TGCGCCAGCGCTCGGGGAGGCACTGAAGCTTTCTTT	CASARGGTEAFF
.	TRBV11-2	TRBJ2-1	TRBD1	TGTGCCAGCAGCCCACAACCGAGGACAGGGGTTGATGAGCAGTTCTTC	CASSPQPRTGVDEQFF
.	TRBV27	TRBJ2-3	TRBD2	TGTGCCAGCAGTTCTAGCGGACCCTCATCCAGCACAGATACGCAGTATTTT	CASSSSGPSSSTDTQYF
.	TRBV13	TRBJ1-2	.	TGTGCCAGCAGCTCTCGGGACTCTCTTTATATGTCGGGCTACACCTTC	CASSSRDSLYMSGYTF
.	TRBV7-8	TRBJ2-1	TRBD2	TGTGCCAGCAGCTTAGCGAGGCTAGCGGACAATGAGCAGTTCTTC	CASSLARLADNEQFF
.	TRBV18	TRBJ2-1	.	TGTGCCAGCTCACCATTCATACGGGAAGGGACGGATGAGCAGTTCTTC	CASSPFIREGTDEQFF
few	TRBV6-2/TRBV6-3	TRBJ2-7	.	TGTGCCAGCAGTTTCAAGTCGGTCGATCCCTACGAGCAGTACTTC	CASSFKSVDPYEQYF
.	TRBV20-1	TRBJ2-1	TRBD1	TGCAGTGCCGGGACAGGTCAAGTCTCCTACAATGAGCAGTTCTTC	CSAGTGQVSYNEQFF
.	TRBV6-1	TRBJ2-5	.	TGTGCCGGTGGGGGCCCCGAGGCCCCAGGGACCCAGTACTTC	CAGGGPEAPGTQYF
.	TRBV20-1	TRBJ2-5	TRBD2	TGCAGTGCTACGAAAACCGGGACTAGCGGGTACCAAGAGACCCAGTACTTC	CSATKTGTSGYQETQYF
.	TRBV30	TRBJ2-7	.	TGTGCCTGGACTGGGGGCGGGAGCTACGAGCAGTACTTC	CAWTGGGSYEQYF
.	TRBV9	TRBJ2-1	.	TGTGCCAGCAGCGTAGCGGCAGCATCTTACAATGAGCAGTTCTTC	CASSVAAASYNEQFF
.	TRBV20-1	TRBJ2-7	.	TGCAGTGTTTCACAGGGAACCTACGAGCAGTACTTC	CSVSQGTYEQYF
.	TRBV19	TRBJ2-7	TRBD1	TGTGCCAGTAGTATAATTTACGGGACAGCGACCTACGAGCAGTACTTC	CASSIIYGTATYEQYF
.	TRBV6-1	TRBJ2-3	TRBD2	TGTGCCAGCAGTGAAGACGGCCTAGCGGACACAGATACGCAGTATTTT	CASSEDGLADTDTQYF
.	TRBV20-1	TRBJ2-3	.	TGCAGTGCAAGAATGGGCGGGGAGGGCACAGATACGCAGTATTTT	CSARMGGEGTDTQYF
once	TRBV10-3	TRBJ2-7	TRBD2	TGTGCCATCGGGGGTGGACTAGCGGGAGTGGACGAGCAGTACTTC	CAIGGGLAGVDEQYF
.	TRBV10-3	TRBJ1-2	.	TGTGCCATCATGCCAAGCCCCGGGTATGGCTACACCTTC	CAIMPSPGYGYTF
.	TRBV27	TRBJ1-5	.	TGTGCCAGCAGTCCAGCCGGGATTTCTCAGCCCCAGCATTTT	CASSPAGISQPQHF
.	TRBV11-3	TRBJ2-7	TRBD1	TGTGCCAGCAGCTTCAGGACAGGGGCGGTGCAGTACTTC	CASSFRTGAVQYF
.	TRBV28	TRBJ2-7	TRBD2	TGTGCCAGCAGTTTTAGCGGGATCCATGCCTACGAGCAGTACTTC	CASSFSGIHAYEQYF
.	TRBV27	TRBJ2-3	TRBD2	TGTGCCAGCAGTCCTACGATAGCAGCGGGGAGGCTCGGTACGCAGTATTTT	CASSPTIAAGRLGTQYF